The 10 T cell receptor beta chains listed next were all sequenced from one sample in a study of cytomegalovirus exposure and HLA in healthy donors. PCR primers comprised 60 Vbeta and 13 Jbeta primers. The method was immunoSEQ multiplex PCR; TCRdb's version includes in-frame clones alone and lacks a portion of them. The sample lists fewer than 120,000 clones, 75% to 80% occurring once. Sample: PBMCs. Every receptor here comes from a woman aged 30 to 39 in good health and CMV-seronegative.

The chain links TRBV4-2 to TRBJ2-7; 7 nucleotides line up with TRBD2. CDR3 length: 15 residues. Germline V gene lookup returns CDR1 LGHNA and CDR2 YNFKEQ. Trimming cost V 4 bases and J 2 bases; bases outside gene matches: 8. CDR3 residues: CASSPPLAGPYEQYF. Here the CDR3 DNA reads TGTGCCAGCAGCCCCCCTTTAGCGGGCCCCTACGAGCAGTACTTC.

The chain is built from TRBV11-2 and TRBJ2-1, with TRBD2 identical over 10 bases. This CDR3 has 18 amino acids. Trimming at V came to 1 base and at J to 8 bases, leaving 14 bases not matched to a gene. The germline CDR1 and CDR2 sequences are SGHAT and FQNNGV. The DNA of the CDR3 is TGTGCCAGCAGCTTAGTTACTAGGGCTAGCGGGAGTGCAGATGAGCAGTTCTTC. Its translation is CASSLVTRASGSADEQFF. The complete variable domain, with remaining parts taken from reference TRBV11-2 and TRBJ2-1, reads EAGVAQSPRYKIIEKRQSVAFWCNPISGHATLYWYQQILGQGPKLLIQFQNNGVVDDSQLPKDRFSAERLKGVDSTLKIQPAKLEDSAVYLCASSLVTRASGSADEQFFGPGTRLTVL.

The V call is TRBV29-1, the J call TRBJ2-3; 16 bases map to TRBD2. Germline CDR1 SQVTM, CDR2 ANQGSEA. J gave up 6 bases and V 6 bases, and 9 bases lay outside the gene matches. CDR3 size: 16 residues. The CDR3 reads CSVKGTSGRVRDTQYF. The CDR3, as DNA: TGCAGCGTCAAGGGGACTAGCGGGAGGGTCAGGGATACGCAGTATTTT.

This clone was counted between two and nine times. The DNA of the CDR3 is TGCGCCAGCAGAACCGGACAGGGATCTGGCTACACCTTC. This translates into CASRTGQGSGYTF. The J gene is TRBJ1-2, the V gene TRBV5-1, with 8 bases matching TRBD1. This CDR3 contains 13 residues. In germline, CDR1 is SGHRS, CDR2 YFSETQ. Germline trimming cut 5 bases from V and 7 bases from J; bases unmatched to any gene: 7. The full variable domain, completed using reference TRBV5-1 and TRBJ1-2, is KAGVTQTPRYLIKTRGQQVTLSCSPISGHRSVSWYQQTPGQGLQFLFEYFSETQRNKGNFPGRFSGRQFSNSRSEMNVSTLELGDSALYLCASRTGQGSGYTFGSGTRLTVV.

V and J are TRBV12-5 and TRBJ2-3; 7 bases line up with TRBD1. The J segment lost 1 base and the V segment lost 5 bases, leaving 3 bases of the junction unmatched. CDR1 is LGHNT, CDR2 FRNRAP, per germline. CDR3 length equals 14 residues. The CDR3 DNA is TGTGCTAGTGGTCCTGGACAGGGCACAGATACGCAGTATTTT. This gives the protein CASGPGQGTDTQYF.

This chain joins TRBV5-6 and TRBJ2-3, with 7 bases lining up with TRBD2. Germline V gives CDR1 SGHDT, CDR2 YYEEEE. CDR3 length: 13 amino acids. J was trimmed by 5 bases and V by 0 bases; bases with no gene match: 0. The CDR3 sequence: CASSLGEGDTQYF. The CDR3 DNA is TGTGCCAGCAGCTTGGGGGAGGGAGATACGCAGTATTTT.

J is TRBJ1-2 and V is TRBV11-1; 9 nucleotides agree with TRBD1. The CDR3 runs 14 residues. V trimming: 1 base; J trimming: 8 bases; junction bases outside the gene matches: 5. CDR1 SGHAT and CDR2 FQDESV come from the germline V gene (reference sequence). The chain's CDR3 is CASSLVGQGYGYTF. CDR3 sequence (DNA): TGTGCCAGCAGCTTAGTAGGACAGGGGTACGGCTACACCTTC.

This clone was counted between two and nine times. This chain connects TRBV2 to TRBJ1-6; perhaps TRBD1 as D (6 bases). Looked up from germline, CDR1 is SNHLY and CDR2 is FYNNEI. The V and J ends lost 5 bases and 7 bases respectively, with 18 bases between them. CDR3 length equals 16 residues. This chain's CDR3 is CASSRWGGAENSPLHF. Here the CDR3 DNA reads TGTGCCAGCAGTCGATGGGGGGGCGCAGAAAATTCACCCCTCCACTTT. The variable domain in full, with the rest retrieved from reference TRBV2 and TRBJ1-6, is EPEVTQTPSHQVTQMGQEVILRCVPISNHLYFYWYRQILGQKVEFLVSFYNNEISEKSEIFDDQFSVERPDGSNFTLKIRSTKLEDSAMYFCASSRWGGAENSPLHFGNGTRLTVT.

The chain is built from TRBV30 and TRBJ2-7; possibly TRBD1 for D (6 bases). The germline V gene has CDR1 GTSNPN and CDR2 SVGIG (reference sequence). The germline V and J ends were trimmed by 2 bases and 2 bases, with 13 bases remaining between them. The CDR3 has 14 amino acids. This CDR3 is CAWSRGAGAYEQYF. DNA for the CDR3: TGTGCCTGGAGTAGGGGAGCAGGGGCCTACGAGCAGTACTTC.

This chain connects TRBV19 to TRBJ1-5; tentative D call: TRBD1 (6 bases). CDR1 is LNHDA and CDR2 is SQIVND in the germline V gene (reference sequence). The CDR3 contains 16 residues. The V and J ends lost 5 bases and 7 bases respectively, with 21 bases between them. The CDR3 loop reads CASSLLADRARQPQHF. The CDR3, as DNA: TGTGCCAGTAGTCTACTCGCGGACAGAGCCCGGCAGCCCCAGCATTTT.